This T cell receptor beta chain was found in a study of identical twins. This clonotype was picked up a small number of times. Its antigen is as yet unknown. Study outcomes and limitations: Sequences that were beta out-of-frame showed weaker excess twin sharing.

Template switching added a universal primer site; cDNA carried unique molecular identifiers. TCRdb passed the 5' RACE reads through MiXCR, listing each CDR3 protein once. The repertoire includes 650,000 to 750,000 distinct CDR3 sequences, about 20% of them detected once, and about 4.5% sits in the top ten. This CDR3 comprises 15 residues. Germline lookup yields CDR1 MNHEY and CDR2 SVGAGI. Losses at the gene ends were 0 bases for V and 4 bases for J; bases not matched to a gene: 5. The same specimen was also included in a second study, on T cells expressing NK-cell markers. That paper states: The TCR beta repertoires were obtained from sorted CD3+CD56+NKG2C+, CD3+CD56+NKG2C- and CD3+CD56-NKG2C+ T cells. Dominant NKG2C+ clonotypes accounted for about 1.0-7.0% of CD8+ T cells in a handful of donors.

This chain uses TRBV6-5 with TRBJ2-5; 7 bases are a match to TRBD1. The sequencing input was PBMCs. This receptor was obtained from a woman aged 18-29 years in good health. The CDR3 loop reads CASSYSKQGTETQYF. For the CDR3, the DNA is TGTGCCAGCAGTTACTCCAAACAGGGGACAGAGACCCAGTACTTC.